A selection of T cell receptor beta chains follows, all from one sample in a study of patients and donors after allogeneic stem cell transplantation. One entry per CDR3 protein, called by TCRdb with MiXCR from the RT-PCR reads. The sample records about 57,000 distinct CDR3 sequences, 13% being singletons. The sequenced material came from blood, either unsorted or a sorted T cell fraction (not recorded which). The receptors here all came from a human donor who was either an allogeneic HSCT recipient or a stem cell or donor lymphocyte infusion donor (not recorded which). It is not recorded whose cells these are; they may come from a transplant donor. Both conserved end residues are part of each CDR3. The D gene is left open where the match is weak. Clone size is shown for a subset of rows, as once, few, many or a class of expanded clone.

d_call | j_call | clone_size | v_call | cdr3_nt | cdr3_aa
NA | TRBJ2-3 | few | TRBV7-8 | TGTGCCAGCAGCAATTTTCGGCGTAGCACAGATACGCAGTATTTT | CASSNFRRSTDTQYF
NA | TRBJ2-1 | NA | TRBV20-1 | TGCAGTGCTAGAGGGAGGGGACACTTCTACAATGAGCAGTTCTTC | CSARGRGHFYNEQFF
TRBD2 | TRBJ2-7 | NA | TRBV5-6 | TGTGCCAGCAGCTGGGGAGGATCTAGCGGTTACTACGAGCAGTACTTC | CASSWGGSSGYYEQYF
NA | TRBJ2-7 | few | TRBV12-3/TRBV12-4 | TGTGCCAGCAGTTTAGTTGGCCTCCGAGGCTACGAGCAGTACTTC | CASSLVGLRGYEQYF
NA | TRBJ2-7 | NA | TRBV20-1 | TGCAGTGCTCTAGTGGGGAGCGAGCAGTACTTC | CSALVGSEQYF
NA | TRBJ1-6 | many | TRBV5-1 | TGCGCCAGCAGCCGTGGGCCGGGAGATTCACCCCTCCACTTT | CASSRGPGDSPLHF
NA | TRBJ2-6 | NA | TRBV19 | TGTGCCAGTAGTATTGTAGCCTCTGGGGCCAACGTCCTGACTTTC | CASSIVASGANVLTF
NA | TRBJ2-7 | few | TRBV12-3/TRBV12-4 | TGTGCCAGCAGTTTAGGCGCAACGCCGGGGTACGAGCAGTACTTC | CASSLGATPGYEQYF
NA | TRBJ2-1 | NA | TRBV6-1 | TGTGCCAGCAGTAGCGCGCCATCCTCGTACAATGAGCAGTTCTTC | CASSSAPSSYNEQFF
NA | TRBJ2-1 | few | TRBV24-1 | TGTGCCACCAGTGATCGGGGGATAAATGAGCAGTTCTTC | CATSDRGINEQFF
NA | TRBJ2-7 | NA | TRBV27 | TGTGCCAGCAGTTATCGACCGGACGGATTCTACGAGCAGTACTTC | CASSYRPDGFYEQYF
TRBD2 | TRBJ2-7 | NA | TRBV7-6 | TGTGCCCGGTTTGCGGGGTGCGCGGGAGGGCCGTACGAGCAGTACTTC | CARFAGCAGGPYEQYF
NA | TRBJ1-1 | many | TRBV24-1 | TGTGCCACCAGTGATTTCAAGAACACTGAAGCTTTCTTT | CATSDFKNTEAFF
NA | TRBJ1-2 | NA | TRBV29-1 | TGCAGCGTTGCCCTAGGGGGGCAGTATGGCTACACCTTC | CSVALGGQYGYTF
NA | TRBJ1-2 | many | TRBV30 | TGTGCGATTCAGGGCAGCGGCTACACCTTC | CAIQGSGYTF
TRBD2 | TRBJ2-2 | few | TRBV5-1 | TGCGCCAGCACTACGACTAGCGGGAACACCGGGGAGCTGTTTTTT | CASTTTSGNTGELFF
NA | TRBJ2-7 | few | TRBV5-6 | TGTGCCAGCAGCTTCAGTTGGGAGGTTGGGGAGCAGTACTTC | CASSFSWEVGEQYF
NA | TRBJ2-7 | few | TRBV10-3 | TGTGCCATCAGTGAGACAGTGGAGCAGTACTTC | CAISETVEQYF
NA | TRBJ1-1 | many | TRBV5-1 | TGCGCCAGCAGCGTGGACGGGCCAATTAGGGACACTGAAGCTTTCTTT | CASSVDGPIRDTEAFF
NA | TRBJ1-1 | many | TRBV12-3/TRBV12-4 | TGTGCCAGCAGTAGTCGGATTGGGGACACTGAAGCTTTCTTT | CASSSRIGDTEAFF
TRBD2 | TRBJ2-2 | NA | TRBV27 | TGTGCCAGCAGTTTTAACCCCCGTTTAGCGGGAGGGCCTCAGGTCGGGGAGCTGTTTTTT | CASSFNPRLAGGPQVGELFF
NA | TRBJ2-6 | few | TRBV5-1 | TGCGCCAGTAGAAAACCGGGACCCCCCGCTTGGTCTGGGGCCAACGTCCTGACTTTC | CASRKPGPPAWSGANVLTF
NA | TRBJ2-1 | NA | TRBV30 | TGTGCCTGGAGTGTACACGGGAGTTACTACAATGAGCAGTTCTTC | CAWSVHGSYYNEQFF
NA | TRBJ2-1 | NA | TRBV6-5 | TGTGCCAGCAGTTACTCGACGGTTAAGGGGTGGAATGAGCAGTTCTTC | CASSYSTVKGWNEQFF
TRBD1 | TRBJ1-2 | many | TRBV25-1 | TGTGCCAGCAGTGATGGACAGGGTGGCTACACCTTC | CASSDGQGGYTF
NA | TRBJ1-1 | NA | TRBV12-3/TRBV12-4 | TGTGCCAGCAGTTACGGTGATGAAGCTTTCTTT | CASSYGDEAFF
NA | TRBJ2-7 | many | TRBV5-1 | TGCGCCAGCAGCTTACGGGACATACATGAGCAGTACTTC | CASSLRDIHEQYF
TRBD1 | TRBJ2-1 | NA | TRBV5-5 | TGTGCCAGCAACCTGGGACAGGGATCCTACAATGAGCAGTTCTTC | CASNLGQGSYNEQFF
TRBD1 | TRBJ2-7 | few | TRBV27 | TGTGCCAGCAGTCGGACAGGGGGTGGATACGAGCAGTACTTC | CASSRTGGGYEQYF
TRBD1 | TRBJ2-4 | NA | TRBV11-2 | TGTGCCAGCAGCTTAGATTTGGGCAGGGGGTCGGGAAATGGCATTCAGTACTTC | CASSLDLGRGSGNGIQYF
NA | TRBJ2-2 | NA | TRBV24-1 | TGTGCCACCAGGGCCGAGTCGAACACCGGGGAGCTGTTTTTT | CATRAESNTGELFF
NA | TRBJ2-1 | once | TRBV3-1 | TGTGCCAGCAGCCAAGATTGGACGGGTAGCGGTAGCTCCTACAATGAGCAGTTCTTC | CASSQDWTGSGSSYNEQFF
NA | TRBJ1-1 | NA | TRBV29-1 | TGCAGCGTTGAAGGGGCCTTGAACACTGAAGCTTTCTTT | CSVEGALNTEAFF
TRBD2 | TRBJ2-1 | few | TRBV9 | TGTGCCAGCAGTGAGGGACTAGCGGGAGGTATGCATGAGCAGTTCTTC | CASSEGLAGGMHEQFF
TRBD2 | TRBJ2-1 | NA | TRBV10-3 | TGTGCCATCAGTGACAAACTAGCGGGAGGGTACAATGAGCAGTTCTTC | CAISDKLAGGYNEQFF
NA | TRBJ2-7 | many | TRBV29-1 | TGCAGCGTTGACCTCCGGGGAGGCGAGCAGTACTTC | CSVDLRGGEQYF
TRBD1 | TRBJ1-1 | many | TRBV5-1 | TGCGCCAGCAGCCTCCGGGACAGGCCCTTGAACACTGAAGCTTTCTTT | CASSLRDRPLNTEAFF
TRBD2 | TRBJ2-7 | many | TRBV3-1 | TGTGCCAGCAGCTTACCAGCGGGAGGTACCTCCGAGCAGTACTTC | CASSLPAGGTSEQYF
NA | TRBJ1-1 | NA | TRBV18 | TGTGCCAGCTCACCGGAGAGAGTCAGGAACACTGAAGCTTTCTTT | CASSPERVRNTEAFF
NA | TRBJ2-7 | few | TRBV25-1 | TGTGCCAGCAGTGAAAGGGGGAGCTACGAGCAGTACTTC | CASSERGSYEQYF
TRBD2 | TRBJ2-7 | NA | TRBV28 | TGTGCCAGCAGGCAACCGGGACTAGCGGGAGTAGCCTACGAGCAGTACTTC | CASRQPGLAGVAYEQYF
NA | TRBJ1-4 | many | TRBV7-8 | TGTGCCAGCAGCCCGGTTGGGAAACACATTAATGAAAAACTGTTTTTT | CASSPVGKHINEKLFF
NA | TRBJ2-1 | many | TRBV19 | TGTGCCACTGCCTCGGGGGGCGGACACAATGAGCAGTTCTTC | CATASGGGHNEQFF
TRBD1 | TRBJ2-1 | few | TRBV9 | TGTGCCAGCAGCGTAGCCGGGACAGGTGGAGATGAGCAGTTCTTC | CASSVAGTGGDEQFF
NA | TRBJ2-7 | NA | TRBV29-1 | TGCAGCGTTGAAAGGCCGGGACACTACGAGCAGTACTTC | CSVERPGHYEQYF
TRBD2 | TRBJ2-3 | few | TRBV7-2 | TGTGCCAGCAGGCCTCCGGGACTAGAATCAGATACGCAGTATTTT | CASRPPGLESDTQYF
NA | TRBJ2-1 | few | TRBV5-1 | TGCGCCAGCAGCTTAGGTACTAGCTCAGCTGAGCAGTTCTTC | CASSLGTSSAEQFF
TRBD2 | TRBJ2-1 | many | TRBV20-1 | TGCAGTGCTAGTGGGAGGGCCTTGGTATCCTACAATGAGCAGTTCTTC | CSASGRALVSYNEQFF